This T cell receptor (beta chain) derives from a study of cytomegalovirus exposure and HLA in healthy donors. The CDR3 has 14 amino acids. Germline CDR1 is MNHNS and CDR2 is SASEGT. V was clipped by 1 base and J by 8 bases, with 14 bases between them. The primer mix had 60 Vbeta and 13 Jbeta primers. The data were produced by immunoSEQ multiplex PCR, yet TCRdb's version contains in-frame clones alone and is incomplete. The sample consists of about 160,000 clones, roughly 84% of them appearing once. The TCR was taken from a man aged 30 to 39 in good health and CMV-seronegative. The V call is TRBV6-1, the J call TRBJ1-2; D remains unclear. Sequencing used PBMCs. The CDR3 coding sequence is TGTGCCAGCAGTGAAGAGCTCCGACACCGGGGCTACACCTTC. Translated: CASSEELRHRGYTF.